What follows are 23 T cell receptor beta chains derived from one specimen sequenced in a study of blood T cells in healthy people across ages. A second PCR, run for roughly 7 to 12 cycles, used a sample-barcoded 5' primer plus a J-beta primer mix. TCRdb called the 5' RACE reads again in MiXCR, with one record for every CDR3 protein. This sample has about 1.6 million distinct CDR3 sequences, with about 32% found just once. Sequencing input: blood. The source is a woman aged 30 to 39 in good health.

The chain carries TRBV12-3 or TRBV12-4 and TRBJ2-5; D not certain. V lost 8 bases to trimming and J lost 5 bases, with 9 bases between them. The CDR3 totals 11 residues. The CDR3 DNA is TGTGCCAGCCAACATGGGGAGACCCAGTACTTC. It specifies CASQHGETQYF.

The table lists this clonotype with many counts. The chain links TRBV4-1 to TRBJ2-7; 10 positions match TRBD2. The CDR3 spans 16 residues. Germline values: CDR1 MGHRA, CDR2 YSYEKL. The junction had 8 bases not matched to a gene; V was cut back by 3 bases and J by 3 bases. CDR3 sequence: CASSQALAGGFYEQYF. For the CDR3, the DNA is TGCGCCAGCAGCCAGGCATTAGCGGGGGGCTTCTACGAGCAGTACTTC.

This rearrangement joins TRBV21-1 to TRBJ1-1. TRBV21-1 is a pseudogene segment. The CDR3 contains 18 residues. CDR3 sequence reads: CASSNIGNGFWWYTEAFF. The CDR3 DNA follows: TGTGCCAGCAGCAATATTGGGAACGGCTTTTGGTGGTATACTGAAGCTTTCTTT.

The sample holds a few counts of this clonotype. CDR3 in DNA: TGTGCCAGCAGCCAGCAGGGGGTAACAGATACGCAGTATTTT. Residues: CASSQQGVTDTQYF. This rearrangement joins TRBV3-1 to TRBJ2-3; 7 positions agree with TRBD1. V lost 3 bases to trimming and J lost 3 bases; unmatched junction nucleotides: 3. The CDR3 is 14 residues long. Germline V CDR1 and CDR2: LGHDT, YNNKEL (reference sequence).

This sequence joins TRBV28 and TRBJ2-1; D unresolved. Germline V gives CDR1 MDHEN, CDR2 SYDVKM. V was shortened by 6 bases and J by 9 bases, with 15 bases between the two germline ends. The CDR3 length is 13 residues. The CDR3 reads CASSVQYRSEQFF. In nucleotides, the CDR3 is TGTGCCAGCAGCGTCCAATACAGAAGTGAGCAGTTCTTC.

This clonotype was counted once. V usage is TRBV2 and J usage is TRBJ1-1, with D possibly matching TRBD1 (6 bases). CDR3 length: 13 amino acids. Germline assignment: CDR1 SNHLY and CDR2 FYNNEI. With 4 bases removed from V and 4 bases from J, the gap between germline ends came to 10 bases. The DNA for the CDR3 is TGTGCCAGCAGTGGGGGGGCCGGCACTGAAGCTTTCTTT. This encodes CASSGGAGTEAFF.

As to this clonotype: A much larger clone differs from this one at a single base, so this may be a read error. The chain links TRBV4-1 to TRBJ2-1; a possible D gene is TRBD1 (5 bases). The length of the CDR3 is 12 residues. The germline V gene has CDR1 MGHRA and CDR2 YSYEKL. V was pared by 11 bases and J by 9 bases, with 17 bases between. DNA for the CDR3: TGCGCCGTCGGAGTTTGGGGCGGTGAGCAGTTCTTC. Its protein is CAVGVWGGEQFF.

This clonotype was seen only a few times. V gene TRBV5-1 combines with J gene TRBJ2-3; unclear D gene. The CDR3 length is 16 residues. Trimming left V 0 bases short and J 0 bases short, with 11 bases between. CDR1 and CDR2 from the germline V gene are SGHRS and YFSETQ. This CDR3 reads CASSLVVGASTDTQYF. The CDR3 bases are TGCGCCAGCAGCTTGGTGGTCGGAGCTAGCACAGATACGCAGTATTTT. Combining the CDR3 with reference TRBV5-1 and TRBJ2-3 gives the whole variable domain KAGVTQTPRYLIKTRGQQVTLSCSPISGHRSVSWYQQTPGQGLQFLFEYFSETQRNKGNFPGRFSGRQFSNSRSEMNVSTLELGDSALYLCASSLVVGASTDTQYFGPGTRLTVL.

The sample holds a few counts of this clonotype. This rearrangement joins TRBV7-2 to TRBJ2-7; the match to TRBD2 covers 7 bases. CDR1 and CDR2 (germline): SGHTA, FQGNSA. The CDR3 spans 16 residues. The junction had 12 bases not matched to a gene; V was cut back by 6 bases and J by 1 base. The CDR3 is CASSHLWGGRSYEQYF. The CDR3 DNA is TGTGCCAGCAGTCATTTGTGGGGGGGGAGGTCCTACGAGCAGTACTTC.

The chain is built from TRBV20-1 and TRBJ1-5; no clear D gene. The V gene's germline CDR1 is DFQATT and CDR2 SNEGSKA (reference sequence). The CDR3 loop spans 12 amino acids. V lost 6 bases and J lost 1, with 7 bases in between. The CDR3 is CSATQSNQPQHF. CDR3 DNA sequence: TGCAGTGCAACGCAGAGCAATCAGCCCCAGCATTTT.

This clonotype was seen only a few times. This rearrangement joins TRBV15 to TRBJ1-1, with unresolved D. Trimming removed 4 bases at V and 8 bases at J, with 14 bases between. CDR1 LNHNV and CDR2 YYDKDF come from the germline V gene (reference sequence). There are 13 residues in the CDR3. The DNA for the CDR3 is TGTGCCACCAGCACGAGGGCTAGTGGCGAAGCTTTCTTT. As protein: CATSTRASGEAFF.

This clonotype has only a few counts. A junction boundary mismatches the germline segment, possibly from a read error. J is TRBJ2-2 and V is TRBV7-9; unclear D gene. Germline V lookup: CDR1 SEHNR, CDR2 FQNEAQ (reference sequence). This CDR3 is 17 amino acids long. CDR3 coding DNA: TGTGCTAGCAGCCGGGCAGTTCTTTTGGCGAACACCGGGGAGCTGTTTTTT. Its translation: CASSRAVLLANTGELFF.

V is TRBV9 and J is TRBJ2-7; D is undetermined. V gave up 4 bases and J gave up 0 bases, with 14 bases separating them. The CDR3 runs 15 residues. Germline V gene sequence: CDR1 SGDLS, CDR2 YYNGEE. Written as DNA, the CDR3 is TGTGCCAGCAGCCGTGATGGCCTAAGCTCCTACGAGCAGTACTTC. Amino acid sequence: CASSRDGLSSYEQYF.

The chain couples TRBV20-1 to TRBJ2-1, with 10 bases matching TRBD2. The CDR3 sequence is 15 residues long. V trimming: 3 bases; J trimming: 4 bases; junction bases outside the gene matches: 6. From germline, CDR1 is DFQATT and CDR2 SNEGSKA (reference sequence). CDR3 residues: CSASIKREGYNEQFF. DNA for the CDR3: TGCAGTGCTAGTATCAAGCGGGAGGGATACAATGAGCAGTTCTTC.

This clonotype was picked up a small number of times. The CDR3 sequence is CASMKDSQSSYNEQFF. The CDR3 region has the DNA TGCGCCAGCATGAAGGACAGCCAGAGCTCCTACAATGAGCAGTTCTTC. The J gene is TRBJ2-1, the V gene TRBV5-1; maybe TRBD1 (6 bases). V lost 6 bases to trimming and J lost 0 bases, with 16 bases between them. This CDR3 contains 16 residues. From germline, CDR1 is SGHRS and CDR2 YFSETQ.

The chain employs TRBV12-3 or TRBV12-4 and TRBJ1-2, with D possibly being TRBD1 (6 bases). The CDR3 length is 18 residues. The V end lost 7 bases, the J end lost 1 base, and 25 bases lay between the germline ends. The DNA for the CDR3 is TGTGCCAGCAACCTCGTCGGGGGGCCACCAGCTCATAACTATGGCTACACCTTC. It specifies CASNLVGGPPAHNYGYTF.

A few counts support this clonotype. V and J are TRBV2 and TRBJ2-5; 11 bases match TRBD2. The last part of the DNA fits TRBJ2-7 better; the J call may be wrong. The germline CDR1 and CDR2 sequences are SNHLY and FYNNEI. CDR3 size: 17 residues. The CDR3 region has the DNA TGTGCCAGCAGTGAAGCCCCACTAGCGGGAGAGATGTACGAGCAGTACTTC. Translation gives CASSEAPLAGEMYEQYF.

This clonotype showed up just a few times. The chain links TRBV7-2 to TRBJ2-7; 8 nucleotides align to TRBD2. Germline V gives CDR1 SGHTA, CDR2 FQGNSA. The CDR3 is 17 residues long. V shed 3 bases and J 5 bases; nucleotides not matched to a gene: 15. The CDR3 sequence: CASSLEYLSGRSHEQYF. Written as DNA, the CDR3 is TGTGCCAGCAGCTTGGAATACTTAAGCGGGAGATCCCACGAGCAGTACTTC.

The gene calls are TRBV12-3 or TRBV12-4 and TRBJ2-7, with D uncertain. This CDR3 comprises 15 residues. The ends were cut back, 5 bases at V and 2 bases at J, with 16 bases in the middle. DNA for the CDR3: TGTGCCAGCAGTCTAAGACTTGACCAAACCTACGAGCAGTACTTC. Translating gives CASSLRLDQTYEQYF.

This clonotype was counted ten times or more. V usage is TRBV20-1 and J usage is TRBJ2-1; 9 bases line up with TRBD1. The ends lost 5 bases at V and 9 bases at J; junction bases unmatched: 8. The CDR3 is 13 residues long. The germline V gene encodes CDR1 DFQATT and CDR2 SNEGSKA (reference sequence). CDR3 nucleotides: TGCAGTGCTCCTCAACAGGGGGCCAGTGAGCAGTTCTTC. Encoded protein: CSAPQQGASEQFF.

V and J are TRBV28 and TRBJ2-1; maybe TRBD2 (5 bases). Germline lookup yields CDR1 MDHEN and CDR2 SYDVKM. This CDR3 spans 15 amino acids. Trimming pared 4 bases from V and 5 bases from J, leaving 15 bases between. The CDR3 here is CASSSSRDSHNEQFF. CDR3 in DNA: TGTGCCAGCAGTTCTTCACGGGATTCACACAATGAGCAGTTCTTC.

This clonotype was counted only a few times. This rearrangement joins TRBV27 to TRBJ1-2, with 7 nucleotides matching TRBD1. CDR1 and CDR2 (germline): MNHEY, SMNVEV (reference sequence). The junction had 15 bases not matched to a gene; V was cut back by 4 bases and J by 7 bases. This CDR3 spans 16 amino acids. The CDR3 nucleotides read TGTGCCAGCAGTTCGCTTAAGGGGACACCAGGGGGTGGCTACACCTTC. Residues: CASSSLKGTPGGGYTF.

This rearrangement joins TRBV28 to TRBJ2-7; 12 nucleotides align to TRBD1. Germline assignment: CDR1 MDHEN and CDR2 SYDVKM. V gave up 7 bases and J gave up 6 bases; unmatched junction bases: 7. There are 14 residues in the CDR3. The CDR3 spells CASTVAGQGAEQYF. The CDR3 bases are TGTGCCAGCACTGTCGCGGGACAGGGGGCCGAGCAGTACTTC.